The 25 T cell receptor beta chains in this list originate from one sample, sequenced in a study of CD8+CD57+ T cells in acquired aplastic anemia. Template material for TCR beta VDJ and CDR3 profiling consisted of genomic DNA. MiXCR, applied by TCRdb to the reads, yields one record per CDR3 protein. The table shows 100,000 to 150,000 distinct CDR3 sequences, with 30% to 45% occurring only once. Those patients picked for sequencing had displayed CD8+CD57+ cell expansion on flow cytometry. Sample: sorted CD4+, CD8+, or CD8+CD57+ T cells (not recorded which) from PBMCs. Every receptor here comes from a human donor with aplastic anemia.

Regarding this clonotype: The junction departs from the called germline gene at one end, perhaps through a read error. The chain couples TRBV20-1 to TRBJ2-5; D might be TRBD2 (5 bases). Germline-derived CDR1 and CDR2 are DFQATT and SNEGSKA (reference sequence). The CDR3 length is 14 residues. This chain's CDR3 is CGASPPGIQETQYF. CDR3 DNA sequence: TGCGGTGCTAGCCCCCCCGGAATCCAAGAGACCCAGTACTTC.

This clonotype has a count of ten or more. The CDR3 loop reads CASSLSRLAPYNEQFF. The CDR3 DNA reads TGTGCCAGCAGCTTATCCCGACTAGCGCCCTACAATGAGCAGTTCTTC. V is TRBV7-8 and J is TRBJ2-1; 8 nucleotides align to TRBD2. V gave up 2 bases and J gave up 2 bases; unmatched junction bases: 5. The CDR3 spans 16 residues. CDR1 and CDR2 from the germline V gene are SGHVS and FQNEAQ.

This clonotype was found many times. V is TRBV4-3 and J is TRBJ2-7; the D gene is possibly TRBD1 (5 bases). The CDR3 runs 16 residues. The germline gives CDR1 LGHNA, CDR2 YSLEER. V was trimmed by 0 bases and J by 2 bases, leaving 14 bases between them. The CDR3 nucleotides read TGCGCCAGCAGCCAAGATGGGCAGGGCCTCACCTACGAGCAGTACTTC. This gives the protein CASSQDGQGLTYEQYF.

This clonotype was detected many times. V is TRBV29-1 and J is TRBJ1-5, with 9 bases identical to TRBD1. V gave up 4 bases and J gave up 3 bases; unmatched junction bases: 1. In germline, CDR1 is SQVTM, CDR2 ANQGSEA. This CDR3 spans 13 amino acids. The CDR3 is CSVGTGANQPQHF. DNA for the CDR3: TGCAGCGTTGGGACAGGGGCCAATCAGCCCCAGCATTTT.

This clonotype was recorded a few times. The chain employs TRBV7-3 and TRBJ1-6; weak D call: TRBD1 (6 bases). Germline loops: CDR1 SGHTA, CDR2 FQGTGA. The CDR3 covers 17 residues. Trimming pared 5 bases from V and 2 bases from J, leaving 16 bases between. The CDR3 loop is CASSPQAGATYNSPLHF. CDR3 DNA sequence: TGTGCCAGCAGCCCACAGGCAGGGGCGACCTATAATTCACCCCTCCACTTT.

This clonotype has ten or more counts. The chain couples TRBV5-5 to TRBJ1-1; TRBD1 matches at 7 bases. Germline V lookup: CDR1 SGHKS, CDR2 YYEKEE (reference sequence). This CDR3 region has 16 residues. Trimming removed 1 base from V and 5 bases from J; junction bases left unmatched: 11. The CDR3 sequence is CASSLTQGGVGTEAFF. CDR3 in DNA: TGTGCCAGCAGCTTGACTCAAGGGGGCGTAGGGACTGAAGCTTTCTTT.

The V gene is TRBV9, the J gene TRBJ2-6; 12 bases fit TRBD2. CDR3 length equals 17 residues. V dropped 0 bases and J dropped 4; count of bases not matched to a gene: 2. CDR1 and CDR2 from the germline V gene are SGDLS and YYNGEE. CDR3 coding DNA: TGTGCCAGCAGCGTAGTTGGGACTAGCGGGGGGGCCAACGTCCTGACTTTC. Its translation is CASSVVGTSGGANVLTF.

The chain combines TRBV9 with TRBJ2-5, with D possibly TRBD2 on 7 matching bases. V was clipped by 3 bases and J by 5 bases, with 17 bases between them. CDR1 is SGDLS, CDR2 YYNGEE, per germline. The CDR3 extends over 15 amino acids. CDR3 amino acids: CASSAVGGREETQYF. The CDR3 nucleotides are TGTGCCAGCAGCGCCGTGGGGGGGCGAGAGGAGACCCAGTACTTC.

The gene calls are TRBV2 and TRBJ1-2, with 7 nucleotides matching TRBD1. Per the germline V gene, CDR1 is SNHLY and CDR2 is FYNNEI. Trimming cost V 8 bases and J 1 base; bases outside gene matches: 10. This CDR3 is 15 amino acids long. As DNA, the CDR3 is TGTGCCAGCCAGTCGTCGGGACAGCTTAACTATGGCTACACCTTC. Its protein is CASQSSGQLNYGYTF. Based on the CDR3 plus reference TRBV2 and TRBJ1-2, the full variable domain is EPEVTQTPSHQVTQMGQEVILRCVPISNHLYFYWYRQILGQKVEFLVSFYNNEISEKSEIFDDQFSVERPDGSNFTLKIRSTKLEDSAMYFCASQSSGQLNYGYTFGSGTRLTVV.

The chain combines TRBV4-3 with TRBJ2-1; 9 nucleotides match TRBD2. This CDR3 is 15 amino acids long. CDR1 LGHNA and CDR2 YSLEER come from the germline V gene. The V gene end was trimmed by 7 bases and the J gene end by 5 bases; junction bases not matched to a gene: 9. The CDR3 DNA follows: TGCGCCAGCACCCATTGGCCTAGCGGGGACAATGAGCAGTTCTTC. It codes for CASTHWPSGDNEQFF.

This clonotype has at least ten counts. As DNA, the CDR3 is TGTGCCAGCTCCGGGGTACAGGGAAGCGAGCAGTACTTC. The encoded protein is CASSGVQGSEQYF. The V and J genes are TRBV5-8 and TRBJ2-7, with a weak D call TRBD1 (6 bases). The germline CDR1 and CDR2 sequences are SGHTS and YDEGEE. With 7 bases removed from V and 6 bases from J, the gap between germline ends came to 17 bases. The CDR3 has 13 amino acids.

About this clonotype itself: It may be a read error: a sequence one base away is much more abundant. Because it lacks the conserved phenylalanine or tryptophan at the end, this CDR3 is likely a read error. The DNA for the CDR3 is TGTGCCAGCAGTCCCGGACAGGGAACCTATGGCTACACCCTC. Translating gives CASSPGQGTYGYTL. This chain uses TRBV27 with TRBJ1-2, with 8 bases that match TRBD1. CDR1 and CDR2 (germline): MNHEY, SMNVEV (reference sequence). The V segment lost 5 bases and the J segment 4 bases; nucleotides outside the gene matches: 6. This CDR3 has 14 amino acids.

The rearrangement uses TRBV7-8 and TRBJ2-7; D possibly corresponds to TRBD1 (7 bases). The V and J ends lost 5 bases and 3 bases respectively, with 11 bases between them. The CDR3 has 13 residues. Germline V gene lookup returns CDR1 SGHVS and CDR2 FQNEAQ. CDR3 bases: TGTGCCAGCAGCGGAGGGACAGACTACGAGCAGTACTTC. Its translation is CASSGGTDYEQYF.

With respect to this clonotype: A single base separates this from a much larger clone, so it may be a read error. The chain is built from TRBV11-1 and TRBJ1-3; 8 bases match TRBD1. Germline CDR1 SGHAT, CDR2 FQDESV (reference sequence). The CDR3 is 17 residues long. The CDR3: CASSLGQGLGSGNTTYF. The CDR3 DNA reads as TGTGCCAGCAGCTTAGGACAGGGGCTGGGCTCTGGAAACACCACATATTTT. Full variable domain (outside the CDR3, taken from reference TRBV11-1 and TRBJ1-3): EAEVAQSPRYKITEKSQAVAFWCDPISGHATLYWYRQILGQGPELLVQFQDESVVDDSQLPKDRFSAERLKGVDSTLKIQPAELGDSAMYLCASSLGQGLGSGNTTYFGEGSWLTVV.

The genes are TRBV7-9 and TRBJ1-1; D is possibly TRBD1 (6 bases). The germline V and J ends were trimmed by 3 bases and 6 bases, with 14 bases remaining between them. The germline V gene has CDR1 SEHNR and CDR2 FQNEAQ (reference sequence). The CDR3 totals 14 residues. The CDR3 region has the DNA TGTGCCAGCAGCTTGGCAGGGGAAGGCGCTGAAGCTTTCTTT. Translation: CASSLAGEGAEAFF.

This clonotype came up many times. The gene calls are TRBV20-1 and TRBJ1-4; D is possibly TRBD1 (6 bases). The CDR3 covers 15 residues. CDR1 is DFQATT and CDR2 is SNEGSKA in the germline V gene (reference sequence). The germline V and J ends were trimmed by 5 bases and 8 bases, with 21 bases remaining between them. CDR3 residues: CSAPQGRGWKEKLFF. The CDR3 nucleotides are TGCAGTGCTCCACAGGGTAGAGGCTGGAAAGAAAAACTGTTTTTT.

With respect to this clonotype: A clone one base away is much larger, so this may be a read error. The rearrangement links TRBV20-1 to TRBJ1-4; D might be TRBD1 (6 bases). The CDR3 has 14 residues. Germline V CDR1 and CDR2: DFQATT, SNEGSKA (reference sequence). Trimming removed 1 base from V and 5 bases from J, with 11 bases in between. The CDR3 nucleotides read TGCAGTGCTAGAGGAGGGGGTCCGAATGAAAAACTGTTTTTT. This sequence encodes CSARGGGPNEKLFF.

This chain uses TRBV10-3 with TRBJ1-5; a weak D match, TRBD1 (5 bases). The CDR3 contains 15 residues. The ends were cut back, 3 bases at V and 1 base at J, with 10 bases in the middle. Per the germline V gene, CDR1 is ENHRY and CDR2 is SYGVKD. The CDR3 nucleotides are TGTGCCATCAGTGAACCAGGGTTGAGCAATCAGCCCCAGCATTTT. Its protein product is CAISEPGLSNQPQHF.

The chain uses TRBV2 and TRBJ1-1; D is uncertain. V shed 3 bases and J shed 2 bases, with 7 bases lying between them. The length of the CDR3 is 13 residues. CDR1 SNHLY and CDR2 FYNNEI come from the germline V gene. DNA for the CDR3: TGTGCCAGCAGTGACGACGGAAACACTGAAGCTTTCTTT. The encoded protein is CASSDDGNTEAFF.

The chain recombines TRBV25-1 with TRBJ2-7; TRBD1 is a possible D gene (5 bases). The CDR3 spans 17 residues. Germline CDR1 MGHDK, CDR2 SYGVNS. Trimming cost V 3 bases and J 2 bases, with 20 bases left between them. CDR3 protein: CASSENPNQGGPYEQYF. In DNA form, the CDR3 reads TGTGCCAGCAGTGAGAATCCAAATCAGGGTGGACCCTACGAGCAGTACTTC.

V is TRBV5-4 and J is TRBJ2-5; D uncertain. V lost 4 bases to trimming and J lost 5 bases, with 9 bases between them. Per germline, CDR1 SGHNT and CDR2 YYREEE (reference sequence). The CDR3 is made up of 12 amino acids. CDR3 in amino acids: CASSRLMETQYF. CDR3 nucleotide sequence: TGTGCCAGCAGCCGTCTCATGGAGACCCAGTACTTC.

This clonotype came up many times. This chain uses TRBV29-1 with TRBJ1-5; tentatively, D is TRBD1 (6 bases). The CDR3 covers 13 residues. Deletions cut 6 bases from V and 0 bases from J, with 9 bases between. Germline V gene lookup returns CDR1 SQVTM and CDR2 ANQGSEA. For the CDR3, the DNA is TGCAGCGTCCAGACAGGTAGCAATCAGCCCCAGCATTTT. Its protein product is CSVQTGSNQPQHF.

V usage is TRBV18 and J usage is TRBJ1-4; TRBD1 matches 10 bases. The J segment lost 5 bases and the V segment lost 3 bases, leaving 15 bases of the junction unmatched. This CDR3 has 19 residues. Germline V gene lookup returns CDR1 KGHSH and CDR2 LQKENI. The CDR3 sequence: CASSPQHTGQGRRNEKLFF. CDR3 sequence (DNA): TGTGCCAGCTCACCTCAACACACGGGACAGGGGAGGAGAAATGAAAAACTGTTTTTT.

This clonotype was counted between two and nine times. V gene TRBV25-1 combines with J gene TRBJ2-1; 7 bases agree with TRBD2. This CDR3 has 13 amino acids. CDR1 is MGHDK, CDR2 SYGVNS, per germline. Unmatched junction bases numbered 7, after V lost 5 bases and J lost 9 bases. CDR3 nucleotides: TGTGCCAGCAGTTGGCGGGAGAACACTGAGCAGTTCTTC. As protein: CASSWRENTEQFF.

The rearrangement joins TRBV18 to TRBJ1-1, with 7 positions matching TRBD1. This CDR3 is 15 amino acids long. Germline assignment: CDR1 KGHSH and CDR2 LQKENI. Trimming removed 3 bases from V and 1 base from J; junction bases left unmatched: 5. For the CDR3, the DNA is TGTGCCAGCTCACCCGAACGGACAGGGAACACTGAAGCTTTCTTT. Amino acid sequence: CASSPERTGNTEAFF.